Below, one T cell receptor beta chain is given with its context. The antigen is unknown. The source of the sample is a study of regulatory T cells in long-lasting Graves disease. Whole-study findings and limits: TCR diversity in persistent Graves' patients was below that of newly diagnosed ones.

In building TCR beta libraries, iRepertoire HTBI primers were used together with Arm-PCR of CDR3 regions. Using its own MiXCR run on the multiplex PCR reads, TCRdb lists one record per CDR3 protein. The table records around 250,000 distinct CDR3 sequences, over 20% of them present only once. Germline values: CDR1 DFQATT, CDR2 SNEGSKA (reference sequence). The CDR3 is 14 amino acids. Trimming pared 3 bases from V and 4 bases from J, leaving 13 bases between. Specified time point: newly diagnosed GD, antithyroid drugs for less than 3 months. The TCR library used RNA extracted from PBMCs. Source: peripheral blood mononuclear cells (PBMCs), taken at new diagnosis, from a patient treated with antithyroid drugs. The TCR sequence derives from a female donor with Graves disease. The gene calls are TRBV20-1 and TRBJ2-1; perhaps TRBD1 as D (6 bases). CDR3 protein: CSASREGQYNEQFF. CDR3 in DNA: TGCAGTGCTAGCCGCGAGGGACAATACAATGAGCAGTTCTTC.